This T cell receptor (beta chain) was captured in a study of blood T cell repertoires in COVID-19. The V end was cut by 8 bases, the J end by 5 bases, with 15 bases between. The CDR3 loop spans 13 amino acids. CDR1 is SNHLY, CDR2 FYNNEI, per germline. This clone was observed a handful of times. Measured with immunoSEQ multiplex PCR; TCRdb has only the in-frame clones, and not every one. The sample lists 330,000 or so clones, more than 75% occurring once. The sample was PBMCs or T cells enriched from blood (not recorded which). This chain joins TRBV2 and TRBJ2-5; D is possibly TRBD1 (5 bases). This TCR was recovered from a man aged 40-50 years in a cohort exposed to, infected with or recovered from COVID-19 (not recorded which). The CDR3 here is CASLGQGYETQYF. The DNA of the CDR3 is TGTGCCAGCTTGGGGCAGGGTTACGAGACCCAGTACTTC. Variable domain in full (rest from reference TRBV2 and TRBJ2-5): EPEVTQTPSHQVTQMGQEVILRCVPISNHLYFYWYRQILGQKVEFLVSFYNNEISEKSEIFDDQFSVERPDGSNFTLKIRSTKLEDSAMYFCASLGQGYETQYFGPGTRLLVL.